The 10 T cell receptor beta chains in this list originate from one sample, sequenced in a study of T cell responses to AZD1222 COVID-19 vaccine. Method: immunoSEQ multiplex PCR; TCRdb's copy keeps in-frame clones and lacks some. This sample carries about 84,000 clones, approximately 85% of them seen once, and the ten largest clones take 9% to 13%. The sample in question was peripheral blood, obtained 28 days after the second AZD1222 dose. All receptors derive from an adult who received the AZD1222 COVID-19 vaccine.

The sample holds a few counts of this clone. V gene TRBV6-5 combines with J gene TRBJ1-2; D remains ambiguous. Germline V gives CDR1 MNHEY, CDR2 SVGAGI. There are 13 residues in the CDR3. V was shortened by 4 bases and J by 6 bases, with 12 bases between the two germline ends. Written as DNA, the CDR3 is TGTGCCAGCAGTTCTGGAAAGTCCAATGGCTACACCTTC. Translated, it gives CASSSGKSNGYTF.

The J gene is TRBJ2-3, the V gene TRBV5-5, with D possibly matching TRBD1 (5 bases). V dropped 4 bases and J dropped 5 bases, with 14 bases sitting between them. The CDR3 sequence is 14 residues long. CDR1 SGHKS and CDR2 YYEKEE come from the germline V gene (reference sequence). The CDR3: CASSKNQGLDTQYF. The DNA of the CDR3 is TGTGCCAGCAGCAAAAACCAGGGATTAGATACGCAGTATTTT.

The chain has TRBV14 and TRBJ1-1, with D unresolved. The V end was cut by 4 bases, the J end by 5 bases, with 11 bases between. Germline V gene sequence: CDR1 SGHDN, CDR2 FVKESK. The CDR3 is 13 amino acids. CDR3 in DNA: TGTGCCAGCAGCCCAGGACCGGGTACTGAAGCTTTCTTT. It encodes CASSPGPGTEAFF.

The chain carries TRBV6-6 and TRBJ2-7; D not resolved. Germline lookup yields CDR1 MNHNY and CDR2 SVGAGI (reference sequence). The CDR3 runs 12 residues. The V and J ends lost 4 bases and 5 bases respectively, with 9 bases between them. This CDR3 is CASSLNSNEQYV. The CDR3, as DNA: TGTGCCAGCAGTTTAAACAGTAACGAGCAGTACGTC.

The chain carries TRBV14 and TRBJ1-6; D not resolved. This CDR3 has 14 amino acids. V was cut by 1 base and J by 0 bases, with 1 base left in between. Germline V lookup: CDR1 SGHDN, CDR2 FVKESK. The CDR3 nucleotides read TGTGCCAGCAGCCAAGGCTCCTATAATTCACCCCTCCACTTT. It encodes CASSQGSYNSPLHF.

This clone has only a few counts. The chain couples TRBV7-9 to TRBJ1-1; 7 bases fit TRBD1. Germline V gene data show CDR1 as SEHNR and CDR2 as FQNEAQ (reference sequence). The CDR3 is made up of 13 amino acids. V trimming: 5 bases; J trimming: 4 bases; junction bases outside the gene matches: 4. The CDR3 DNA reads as TGTGCCAGCAGCCGAACAGGGGTCACTGAAGCTTTCTTT. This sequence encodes CASSRTGVTEAFF.

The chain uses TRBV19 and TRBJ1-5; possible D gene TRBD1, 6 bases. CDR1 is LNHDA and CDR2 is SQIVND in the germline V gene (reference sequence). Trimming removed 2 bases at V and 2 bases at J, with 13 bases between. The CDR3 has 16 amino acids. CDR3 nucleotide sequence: TGTGCCAGTAGTATAAGTACAGGGTCTGGCAATCAGCCCCAGCATTTT. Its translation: CASSISTGSGNQPQHF.

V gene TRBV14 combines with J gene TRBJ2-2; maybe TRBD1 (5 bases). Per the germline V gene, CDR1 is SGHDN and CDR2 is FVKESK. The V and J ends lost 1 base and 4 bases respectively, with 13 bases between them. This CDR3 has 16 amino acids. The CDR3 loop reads CASSQARGFGTGELFF. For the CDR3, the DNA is TGTGCCAGCAGCCAAGCTAGGGGCTTCGGCACCGGGGAGCTGTTTTTT. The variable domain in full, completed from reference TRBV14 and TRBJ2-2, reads EAGVTQFPSHSVIEKGQTVTLRCDPISGHDNLYWYRRVMGKEIKFLLHFVKESKQDESGMPNNRFLAERTGGTYSTLKVQPAELEDSGVYFCASSQARGFGTGELFFGEGSRLTVL.

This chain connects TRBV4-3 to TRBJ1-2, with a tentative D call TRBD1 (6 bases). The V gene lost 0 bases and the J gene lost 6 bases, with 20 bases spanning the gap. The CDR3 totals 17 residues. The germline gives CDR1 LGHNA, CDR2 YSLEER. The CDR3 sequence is CASSQDWALQGTDGYTF. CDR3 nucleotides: TGCGCCAGCAGCCAAGATTGGGCCTTACAGGGTACGGATGGCTACACCTTC.

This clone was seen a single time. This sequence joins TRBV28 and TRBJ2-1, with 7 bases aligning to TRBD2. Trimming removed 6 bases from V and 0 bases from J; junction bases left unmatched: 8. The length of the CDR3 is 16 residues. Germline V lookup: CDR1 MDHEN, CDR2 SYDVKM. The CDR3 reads CASSLPGLSSYNEQFF. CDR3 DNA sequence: TGTGCCAGCAGCCTACCGGGACTAAGCTCCTACAATGAGCAGTTCTTC.